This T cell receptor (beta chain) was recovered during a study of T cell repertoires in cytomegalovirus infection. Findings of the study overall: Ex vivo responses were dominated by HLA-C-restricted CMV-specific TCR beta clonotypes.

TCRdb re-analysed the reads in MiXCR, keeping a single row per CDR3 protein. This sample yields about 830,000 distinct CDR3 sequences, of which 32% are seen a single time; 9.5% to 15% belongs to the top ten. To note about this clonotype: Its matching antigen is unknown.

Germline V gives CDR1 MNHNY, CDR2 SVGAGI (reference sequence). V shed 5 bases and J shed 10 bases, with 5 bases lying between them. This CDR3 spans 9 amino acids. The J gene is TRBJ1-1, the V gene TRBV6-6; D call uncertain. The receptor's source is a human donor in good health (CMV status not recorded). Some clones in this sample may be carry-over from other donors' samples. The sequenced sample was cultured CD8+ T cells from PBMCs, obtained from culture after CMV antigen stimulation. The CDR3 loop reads CASSPTAFF. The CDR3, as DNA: TGTGCCAGCAGTCCTACAGCTTTCTTT.